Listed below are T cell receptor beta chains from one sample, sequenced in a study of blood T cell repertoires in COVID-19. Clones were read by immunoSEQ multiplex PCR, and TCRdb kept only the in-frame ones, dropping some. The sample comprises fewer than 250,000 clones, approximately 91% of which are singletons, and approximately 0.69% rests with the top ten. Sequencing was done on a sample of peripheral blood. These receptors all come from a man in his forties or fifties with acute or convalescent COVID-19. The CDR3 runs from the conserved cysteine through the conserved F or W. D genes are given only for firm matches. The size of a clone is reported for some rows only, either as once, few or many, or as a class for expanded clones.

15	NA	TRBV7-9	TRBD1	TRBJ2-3	CASSSTGGGTDTQYF	TGTGCCAGCAGCTCCACAGGGGGCGGCACAGATACGCAGTATTTT
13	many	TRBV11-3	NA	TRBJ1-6	CASSKGPTSPLHF	TGTGCCAGCAGCAAGGGGCCAACGTCACCCCTCCACTTT
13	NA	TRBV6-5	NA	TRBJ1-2	CASSLGLLYGYTF	TGTGCCAGCAGTTTGGGACTGCTATATGGCTACACCTTC
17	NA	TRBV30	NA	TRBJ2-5	CAWSVRRGSSNQETQYF	TGTGCCTGGAGTGTACGGAGGGGCAGCTCTAACCAAGAGACCCAGTACTTC
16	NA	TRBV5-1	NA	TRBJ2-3	CASSLSAGPVVDTQYF	TGCGCCAGCAGCTTGTCGGCGGGACCCGTCGTGGATACGCAGTATTTT
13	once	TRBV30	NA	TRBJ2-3	CAWSPGVDLTQYF	TGTGCCTGGAGTCCGGGTGTTGACCTTACGCAGTATTTT
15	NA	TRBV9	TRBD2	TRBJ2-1	CASSVSAGDFYEQFF	TGTGCCAGCAGCGTATCAGCGGGGGACTTTTATGAGCAGTTCTTC
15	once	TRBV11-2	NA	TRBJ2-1	CASSFSGGQGGEQFF	TGTGCCAGCAGCTTTTCGGGGGGCCAGGGAGGTGAGCAGTTCTTC
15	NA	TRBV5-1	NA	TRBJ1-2	CASSLGQKANYGYTF	TGCGCCAGCAGCTTGGGACAAAAAGCTAACTATGGCTACACCTTC
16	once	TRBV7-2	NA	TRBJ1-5	CASSLVGGHSNQPQHF	TGTGCCAGCAGCTTAGTGGGAGGCCATAGCAATCAGCCCCAGCATTTT